Listed below are T cell receptor beta chains from one sample, sequenced in a study of T cell responses to AZD1222 COVID-19 vaccine. TCRdb's copy holds only in-frame clones and misses some; the assay was immunoSEQ multiplex PCR. The table has about 45,000 clones, around 90% seen once. Sample: peripheral blood, taken 28 days after the second AZD1222 dose. The receptors shown here come from an adult who received the AZD1222 COVID-19 vaccine. Both conserved end residues are part of each CDR3. Fields, in order: CDR3 DNA, CDR3 protein, D gene, V gene, clone size, CDR3 length, J gene. D genes are given only for firm matches. The size of a clone is reported for some rows only, either as once, few or many, or as a class for expanded clones.

cdr3_nt: TGTGCCAGCAGCTTAGTAGGGACTAGCGGGGACGGTGAGCAGTTCTTC
cdr3_aa: CASSLVGTSGDGEQFF
d_call: TRBD2
v_call: TRBV11-2
clone_size: few
cdr3_length: 16
j_call: TRBJ2-1

cdr3_nt: TGCGCCAGCAGCTTGGTGTCGAGACCAGGGGATACGCAGTATTTT
cdr3_aa: CASSLVSRPGDTQYF
d_call: -
v_call: TRBV5-1
clone_size: -
cdr3_length: 15
j_call: TRBJ2-3

cdr3_nt: TGTGCCAGCAGCCCAGAGGGGGCTGTCAGTTCACCCCTCCACTTT
cdr3_aa: CASSPEGAVSSPLHF
d_call: TRBD1
v_call: TRBV4-2
clone_size: few
cdr3_length: 15
j_call: TRBJ1-6

cdr3_nt: TGTGCCACCAGCAGGGTAGCGGAAAAAGCCTACGAGCAGTACTTC
cdr3_aa: CATSRVAEKAYEQYF
d_call: -
v_call: TRBV15
clone_size: -
cdr3_length: 15
j_call: TRBJ2-7

cdr3_nt: TGTGCCAGCAGCTTACGAAGGGAGCGGCCGGATGAGCAGTTCTTC
cdr3_aa: CASSLRRERPDEQFF
d_call: -
v_call: TRBV7-8
clone_size: -
cdr3_length: 15
j_call: TRBJ2-1

cdr3_nt: TGTGCCAGCAGTTTTGGAGCGGGAGGGCCTAGTACGCAGTATTTT
cdr3_aa: CASSFGAGGPSTQYF
d_call: TRBD2
v_call: TRBV7-2
clone_size: -
cdr3_length: 15
j_call: TRBJ2-3

cdr3_nt: TGCAGCGTTGAGGTTAGCGGACCCTACGAGCAGTACTTC
cdr3_aa: CSVEVSGPYEQYF
d_call: -
v_call: TRBV29-1
clone_size: -
cdr3_length: 13
j_call: TRBJ2-7

cdr3_nt: TGTGCCAGCAGCGCTTCTTATTTGGCCTACGAGCAGTACTTC
cdr3_aa: CASSASYLAYEQYF
d_call: -
v_call: TRBV9
clone_size: -
cdr3_length: 14
j_call: TRBJ2-7

cdr3_nt: TGTGCCAGCAGCCCGGGGAACGAGCAGTACTTC
cdr3_aa: CASSPGNEQYF
d_call: -
v_call: TRBV7-9
clone_size: -
cdr3_length: 11
j_call: TRBJ2-7

cdr3_nt: TGTGCCAGCAGTTACGGGATCGGGACCGGGGAGCTGTTTTTT
cdr3_aa: CASSYGIGTGELFF
d_call: -
v_call: TRBV6-2/TRBV6-3
clone_size: -
cdr3_length: 14
j_call: TRBJ2-2

cdr3_nt: TGTGCCAGCAGCTTAGAAAAACTAGCGGGAGACAATGAGCAGTTCTTC
cdr3_aa: CASSLEKLAGDNEQFF
d_call: TRBD2
v_call: TRBV7-9
clone_size: -
cdr3_length: 16
j_call: TRBJ2-1

cdr3_nt: TGTGCCAGCAGCTTGGGGGCCGTCCAGTGGGAGCTGTTTTTT
cdr3_aa: CASSLGAVQWELFF
d_call: -
v_call: TRBV5-5
clone_size: -
cdr3_length: 14
j_call: TRBJ2-2

cdr3_nt: TGTGCCAGCAGGGAGACAGGGGGGGGAGAGACCCAGTACTTC
cdr3_aa: CASRETGGGETQYF
d_call: TRBD1
v_call: TRBV6-6
clone_size: -
cdr3_length: 14
j_call: TRBJ2-5

cdr3_nt: TGTGCCAGCAGCCTCGGGCTGAGAACTGAAGCTTTCTTT
cdr3_aa: CASSLGLRTEAFF
d_call: -
v_call: TRBV7-8
clone_size: -
cdr3_length: 13
j_call: TRBJ1-1

cdr3_nt: TGTGCCAGCTCACCTAGCCCTAGCGGGAGTCCTGAGCAGTTCTTC
cdr3_aa: CASSPSPSGSPEQFF
d_call: TRBD2
v_call: TRBV18
clone_size: few
cdr3_length: 15
j_call: TRBJ2-1

cdr3_nt: TGTGCCTCCTGGCGGACCGGGGGCTACGAGCAGTACTTC
cdr3_aa: CASWRTGGYEQYF
d_call: -
v_call: TRBV10-3
clone_size: few
cdr3_length: 13
j_call: TRBJ2-7

cdr3_nt: TGTGCCAGCAGTTTTAAACAAACAGGGGGGTCGAACACTGAAGCTTTCTTT
cdr3_aa: CASSFKQTGGSNTEAFF
d_call: TRBD1
v_call: TRBV28
clone_size: -
cdr3_length: 17
j_call: TRBJ1-1

cdr3_nt: TGTGCCAGCAGCCCACGAATGGCCTACAATGAGCAGTTCTTC
cdr3_aa: CASSPRMAYNEQFF
d_call: -
v_call: TRBV9
clone_size: few
cdr3_length: 14
j_call: TRBJ2-1

cdr3_nt: TGTGCCAGTAGTATCTCTAGCGGGAGGGCAGCTTTCCAAGAGACCCAGTACTTC
cdr3_aa: CASSISSGRAAFQETQYF
d_call: TRBD2
v_call: TRBV19
clone_size: -
cdr3_length: 18
j_call: TRBJ2-5

cdr3_nt: TGTGCCAGCTCACCCGACAGGGGGCTGTATTCACCCCTCCACTTT
cdr3_aa: CASSPDRGLYSPLHF
d_call: TRBD1
v_call: TRBV18
clone_size: -
cdr3_length: 15
j_call: TRBJ1-6

cdr3_nt: TGTGCCAGCAGCCCCAACGGACTAGAACAAGAGACCCAGTACTTC
cdr3_aa: CASSPNGLEQETQYF
d_call: TRBD2
v_call: TRBV11-2
clone_size: -
cdr3_length: 15
j_call: TRBJ2-5

cdr3_nt: TGTGCCAGCACCCCGGGACAGGGCTCCTACGAGCAGTACTTC
cdr3_aa: CASTPGQGSYEQYF
d_call: TRBD1
v_call: TRBV7-2
clone_size: -
cdr3_length: 14
j_call: TRBJ2-7

cdr3_nt: TGTGCCAGCAGTTTATACCCTATCGGGGTCTGGAGCTCCTACGAGCAGTACTTC
cdr3_aa: CASSLYPIGVWSSYEQYF
d_call: -
v_call: TRBV27
clone_size: -
cdr3_length: 18
j_call: TRBJ2-7

cdr3_nt: TGTGCCAGCAGCTTACTCCCCGACAGTCCACCCTACGAGCAGTACTTC
cdr3_aa: CASSLLPDSPPYEQYF
d_call: -
v_call: TRBV7-9
clone_size: few
cdr3_length: 16
j_call: TRBJ2-7

cdr3_nt: TGTGCCAGCACCACTAGCGGGGACTACTCCTACGAGCAGTACTTC
cdr3_aa: CASTTSGDYSYEQYF
d_call: TRBD2
v_call: TRBV6-5
clone_size: -
cdr3_length: 15
j_call: TRBJ2-7

cdr3_nt: TGTGCCAGCAGTTTTCTTGAGACCCAGTACTTC
cdr3_aa: CASSFLETQYF
d_call: -
v_call: TRBV12-3/TRBV12-4
clone_size: -
cdr3_length: 11
j_call: TRBJ2-5

cdr3_nt: TGTGCCAGCAGTTTATCGACGGGAGACTATTCCAATGAGCAGTTCTTC
cdr3_aa: CASSLSTGDYSNEQFF
d_call: -
v_call: TRBV27
clone_size: few
cdr3_length: 16
j_call: TRBJ2-1

cdr3_nt: TGTGCCAGCAGCGTCGACAGGGTCCGTAAGACCCAGTACTTC
cdr3_aa: CASSVDRVRKTQYF
d_call: TRBD1
v_call: TRBV7-2
clone_size: -
cdr3_length: 14
j_call: TRBJ2-5

cdr3_nt: TGTGCCATCAGTGAGTCATCGGGTCGAGAGCAGTACTTC
cdr3_aa: CAISESSGREQYF
d_call: -
v_call: TRBV10-3
clone_size: -
cdr3_length: 13
j_call: TRBJ2-7

cdr3_nt: TGTGCCACCAGTGATCGCAGGGGGACCCCAGATACGCAGTATTTT
cdr3_aa: CATSDRRGTPDTQYF
d_call: TRBD1
v_call: TRBV24-1
clone_size: once
cdr3_length: 15
j_call: TRBJ2-3

cdr3_nt: TGTGCCAGCAGTGAAGCTAGGGACGAGAACACTGAAGCTTTCTTT
cdr3_aa: CASSEARDENTEAFF
d_call: -
v_call: TRBV2
clone_size: -
cdr3_length: 15
j_call: TRBJ1-1

cdr3_nt: TGTGCCACCAGTCCGGCAGACCTTGGCTATGGCTACACCTTC
cdr3_aa: CATSPADLGYGYTF
d_call: -
v_call: TRBV24-1
clone_size: -
cdr3_length: 14
j_call: TRBJ1-2

cdr3_nt: TGTGCCAGCAGCTTACAGGGCTACTCACCCCTCCACTTT
cdr3_aa: CASSLQGYSPLHF
d_call: -
v_call: TRBV7-2
clone_size: -
cdr3_length: 13
j_call: TRBJ1-6

cdr3_nt: TGTGCCAGTAGTCCCTCAGGCGGTAGCACTGAAGCTTTCTTT
cdr3_aa: CASSPSGGSTEAFF
d_call: -
v_call: TRBV19
clone_size: -
cdr3_length: 14
j_call: TRBJ1-1

cdr3_nt: TGTGCCAGCAGCGAGAGGGACAGGGGTGTACAAAAACTGTTTTTT
cdr3_aa: CASSERDRGVQKLFF
d_call: TRBD1
v_call: TRBV9
clone_size: -
cdr3_length: 15
j_call: TRBJ1-4

cdr3_nt: TGTGCCAGCAGCCCAGAGGGATCGAACATTCAGTACTTC
cdr3_aa: CASSPEGSNIQYF
d_call: -
v_call: TRBV7-2
clone_size: -
cdr3_length: 13
j_call: TRBJ2-4

cdr3_nt: TGTGCCAGCACACTTGGGGGCACAGATACGCAGTATTTT
cdr3_aa: CASTLGGTDTQYF
d_call: -
v_call: TRBV6-5
clone_size: -
cdr3_length: 13
j_call: TRBJ2-3

cdr3_nt: TGTGCCAGTAGAGCCGCCCACAGGGGTCCCTACAATGAGCAGTTCTTC
cdr3_aa: CASRAAHRGPYNEQFF
d_call: TRBD1
v_call: TRBV19
clone_size: -
cdr3_length: 16
j_call: TRBJ2-1

cdr3_nt: TGTGCCAGCAGCCCTACAGTCGGGGCACCTTATAACTATGGCTACACCTTC
cdr3_aa: CASSPTVGAPYNYGYTF
d_call: -
v_call: TRBV5-4
clone_size: -
cdr3_length: 17
j_call: TRBJ1-2

cdr3_nt: TGTGCCACCAGTGACCGACGGACGGGAAGGTTTAATGAGCAGTTCTTC
cdr3_aa: CATSDRRTGRFNEQFF
d_call: -
v_call: TRBV24-1
clone_size: once
cdr3_length: 16
j_call: TRBJ2-1

cdr3_nt: TGTGCCAGCAGCCAACGGGACAGAACCTACGAGCAGTACTTC
cdr3_aa: CASSQRDRTYEQYF
d_call: TRBD1
v_call: TRBV3-1/TRBV3-2
clone_size: -
cdr3_length: 14
j_call: TRBJ2-7

cdr3_nt: TGCGCCAGCAGCCAAGGGGGACTAGCGGGAGGGCCCTCGGGCCCCTACAATGAGCAGTTCTTC
cdr3_aa: CASSQGGLAGGPSGPYNEQFF
d_call: TRBD2
v_call: TRBV4-3
clone_size: -
cdr3_length: 21
j_call: TRBJ2-1

cdr3_nt: TGTGCCAGCTCACCAGGGGCGAACACTGAAGCTTTCTTT
cdr3_aa: CASSPGANTEAFF
d_call: -
v_call: TRBV18
clone_size: -
cdr3_length: 13
j_call: TRBJ1-1

cdr3_nt: TGCGCCAGCAGTCAGACTAGCGGTTCCTACAATGAGCAGTTCTTC
cdr3_aa: CASSQTSGSYNEQFF
d_call: TRBD2
v_call: TRBV5-1
clone_size: -
cdr3_length: 15
j_call: TRBJ2-1

cdr3_nt: TGTGCCAGTAGTGCGGGACACCCCTACGAGCAGTACTTC
cdr3_aa: CASSAGHPYEQYF
d_call: -
v_call: TRBV19
clone_size: -
cdr3_length: 13
j_call: TRBJ2-7

cdr3_nt: TGTGCTAGTGGTTTGGTAGGGCAGGGGGCCTGGTCACCCCTCCACTTT
cdr3_aa: CASGLVGQGAWSPLHF
d_call: TRBD1
v_call: TRBV12-5
clone_size: -
cdr3_length: 16
j_call: TRBJ1-6